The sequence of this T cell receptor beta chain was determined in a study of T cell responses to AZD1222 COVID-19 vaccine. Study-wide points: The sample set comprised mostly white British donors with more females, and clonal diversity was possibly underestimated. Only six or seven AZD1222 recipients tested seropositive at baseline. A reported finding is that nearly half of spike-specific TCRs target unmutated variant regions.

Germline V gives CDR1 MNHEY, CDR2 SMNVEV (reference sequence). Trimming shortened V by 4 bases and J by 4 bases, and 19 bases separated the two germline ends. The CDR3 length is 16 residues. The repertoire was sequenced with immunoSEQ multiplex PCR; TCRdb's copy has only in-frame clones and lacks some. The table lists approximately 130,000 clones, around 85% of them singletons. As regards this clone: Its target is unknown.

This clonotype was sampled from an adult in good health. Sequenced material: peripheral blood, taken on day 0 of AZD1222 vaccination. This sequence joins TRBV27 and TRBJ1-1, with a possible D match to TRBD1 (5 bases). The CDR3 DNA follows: TGTGCCAGCAGTTCCCGGGACCGAAGTCTGAGCACTGAAGCTTTCTTT. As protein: CASSSRDRSLSTEAFF.